This T cell receptor beta chain was recovered during a study of blood T cell repertoires in COVID-19. Study processing details: Estimation of nucleated cell counts was performed using reference gene primer amplification. The data were produced by immunoSEQ multiplex PCR, yet TCRdb's version contains in-frame clones alone and is incomplete. V and J calls and clone size follow that table, whereas D and trimming were derived from the DNA. The profile covers about 190,000 clones, with around 78% appearing a single time and roughly 2.8% taken by the ten largest. The sample taken for sequencing was peripheral blood. This clonotype was obtained from an elderly woman with active or convalescent COVID-19.

The chain's CDR3 is CASSLRVDSGNTIYF. For the CDR3, the DNA is TGTGCCAGCAGCTTGAGGGTAGACTCTGGAAACACCATATATTTT. V gene TRBV11-2 combines with J gene TRBJ1-3, with D unclear. Germline lookup yields CDR1 SGHAT and CDR2 FQNNGV. This CDR3 has 15 residues. V gave up 3 bases and J gave up 0 bases, with 9 bases separating them.